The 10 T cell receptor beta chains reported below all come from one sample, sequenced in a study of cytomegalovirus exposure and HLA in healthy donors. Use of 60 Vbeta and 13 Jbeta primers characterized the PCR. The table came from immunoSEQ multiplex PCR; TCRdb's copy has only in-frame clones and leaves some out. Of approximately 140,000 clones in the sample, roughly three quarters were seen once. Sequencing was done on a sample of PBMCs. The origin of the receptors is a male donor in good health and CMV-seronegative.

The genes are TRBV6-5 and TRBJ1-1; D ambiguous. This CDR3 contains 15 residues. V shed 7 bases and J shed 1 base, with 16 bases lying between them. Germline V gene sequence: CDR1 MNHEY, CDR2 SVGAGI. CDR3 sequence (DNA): TGTGCCAGCATCGACTTTGGACGGGGGAACACTGAAGCTTTCTTT. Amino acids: CASIDFGRGNTEAFF.

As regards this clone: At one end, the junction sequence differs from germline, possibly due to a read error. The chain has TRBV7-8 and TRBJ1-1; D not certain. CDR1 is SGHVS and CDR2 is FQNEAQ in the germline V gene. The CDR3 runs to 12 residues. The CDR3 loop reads CASRLVATEAFF. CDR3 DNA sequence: TGTGCCAGCAGATTAGTAGCCACTGAAGCTTTCTTT.

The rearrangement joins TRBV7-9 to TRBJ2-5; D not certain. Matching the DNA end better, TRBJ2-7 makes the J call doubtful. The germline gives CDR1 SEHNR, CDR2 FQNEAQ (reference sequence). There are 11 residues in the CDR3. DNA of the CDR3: TGTGCCATTGAGAGCTCCTACGAGCAGTACTTC. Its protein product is CAIESSYEQYF.

The CDR3 sequence is CASSQVGGTGNTIYF. CDR3 DNA sequence: TGTGCCAGCAGCCAAGTAGGGGGAACTGGAAACACCATATATTTT. V usage is TRBV4-2 and J usage is TRBJ1-3; D is possibly TRBD1 (6 bases). V shed 1 base and J shed 2 bases, with 9 bases lying between them. This CDR3 region has 15 residues. The germline gives CDR1 LGHNA, CDR2 YNFKEQ.

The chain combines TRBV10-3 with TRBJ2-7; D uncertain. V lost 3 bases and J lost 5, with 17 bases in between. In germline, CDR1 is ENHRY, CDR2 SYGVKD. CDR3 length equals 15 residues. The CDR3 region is CAISESLAGDDEQYF. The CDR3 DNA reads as TGTGCCATCAGTGAATCCCTGGCAGGCGATGACGAGCAGTACTTC.

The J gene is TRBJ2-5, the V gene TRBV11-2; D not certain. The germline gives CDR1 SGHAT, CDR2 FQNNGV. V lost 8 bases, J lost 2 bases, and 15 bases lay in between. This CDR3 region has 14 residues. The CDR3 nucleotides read TGTGCCAGCGGCCCCTCGCGGAATCAAGAGACCCAGTACTTC. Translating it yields CASGPSRNQETQYF. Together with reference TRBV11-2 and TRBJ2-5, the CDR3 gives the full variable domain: EAGVAQSPRYKIIEKRQSVAFWCNPISGHATLYWYQQILGQGPKLLIQFQNNGVVDDSQLPKDRFSAERLKGVDSTLKIQPAKLEDSAVYLCASGPSRNQETQYFGPGTRLLVL.

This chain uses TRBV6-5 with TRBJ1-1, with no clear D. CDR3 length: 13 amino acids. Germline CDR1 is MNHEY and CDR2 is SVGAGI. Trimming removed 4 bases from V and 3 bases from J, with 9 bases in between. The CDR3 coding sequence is TGTGCCAGCAGTTTGTCGGGTTACACTGAAGCTTTCTTT. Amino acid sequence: CASSLSGYTEAFF.

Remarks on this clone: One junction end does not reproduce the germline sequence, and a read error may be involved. CDR3 sequence: CASNLVTGVDGYTF. The CDR3 DNA is TGCGCCAGCAACTTGGTGACAGGAGTGGATGGCTACACCTTC. The chain joins TRBV5-1 to TRBJ1-2; perhaps TRBD1 as D (6 bases). This CDR3 contains 14 residues. CDR1 and CDR2 (germline): SGHRS, YFSETQ.

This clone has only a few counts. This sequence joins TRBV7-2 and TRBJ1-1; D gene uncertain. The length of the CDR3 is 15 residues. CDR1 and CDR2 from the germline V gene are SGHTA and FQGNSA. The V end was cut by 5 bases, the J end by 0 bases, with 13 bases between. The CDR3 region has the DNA TGTGCCAGCAGCCCCCAGGAGGGTTTGAACACTGAAGCTTTCTTT. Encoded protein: CASSPQEGLNTEAFF.

The CDR3 sequence is CALEGAASQLSTDTQYF. In DNA form, the CDR3 reads TGTGCCCTAGAAGGGGCGGCATCGCAATTATCCACAGATACGCAGTATTTT. This sequence joins TRBV7-9 and TRBJ2-3, with D possibly being TRBD1 (5 bases). This CDR3 spans 17 amino acids. Looked up from germline, CDR1 is SEHNR and CDR2 is FQNEAQ (reference sequence). Trimming removed 11 bases from V and 2 bases from J, with 26 bases in between.